This is a list of T cell receptor beta chains from one sample in a study of cytomegalovirus exposure and HLA in healthy donors. This table comes from immunoSEQ multiplex PCR, and its TCRdb copy is limited to in-frame clones, with some not included. The table shows a few hundred thousand clones, with 70% to 90% occurring only once. Sequencing was done on a sample of PBMCs. These receptor sequences come from a woman under 30 in good health and CMV-seronegative. Each CDR3 is given with its conserved first and last residue.

j_call v_call cdr3_aa
TRBJ2-5 TRBV30 CAWSLDSLQYF
TRBJ1-2 TRBV29-1 CSVDRINYGYTF
TRBJ2-1 TRBV5-1 CASSFSSGVTYNEQFF
TRBJ1-1 TRBV7-2 CASSHPGQGRWGTEAFF
TRBJ1-3 TRBV28 CASAEQGGPGNTIYF
TRBJ1-4 TRBV6-6 CASSYGQPTSNEKLFF
TRBJ1-5 TRBV9 CASYSNQPQHF
TRBJ2-1 TRBV12-5 CASAQSTTSGLSNEQFF
TRBJ2-7 TRBV27 CASSLWDRVYEQYF
TRBJ1-2 TRBV18 CASSPGGRGYGYTF
TRBJ2-1 TRBV28 CASSFLYNEQFF
TRBJ1-2 TRBV7-9 CASSLRPISPNYGYTF
TRBJ1-1 TRBV5-6 CASSFGQGYTEAFF
TRBJ2-5 TRBV10-1 CASGAGLETQYF
TRBJ1-2 TRBV5-1 CASSLFGDADYGYTF
TRBJ2-3 TRBV5-1 CASSYSGGAGTDTQYF
TRBJ2-1 TRBV29-1 CSARDRDMNEQFF
TRBJ2-7 TRBV7-9 CASSWTSSSYEQYF
TRBJ2-1 TRBV5-1 CASIGQGPINEQFF
TRBJ2-1 TRBV2 CASSEHQWTSGRAWEQFF
TRBJ2-7 TRBV19 CASSMETSGYEQYF
TRBJ1-3 TRBV27 CASSLSTGEKGNTIYF